The 9 T cell receptor beta chains below were found in one sample sequenced in a study of shared clonotypes between healthy human individuals. This table comes from immunoSEQ multiplex PCR, and its TCRdb copy is limited to in-frame clones, with some not included. The sample lists around 2,000,000 clones, over 85% occurring once. The sequenced material came from naive CD4+ T cells sorted from blood. Noted subset: CD45RA+ positively selected. Receptors originate from a man younger than 35 in good health.

This chain uses TRBV14 with TRBJ2-5; a weak D match, TRBD1 (5 bases). CDR1 and CDR2 from the germline V gene are SGHDN and FVKESK. Between the trimmed V and J ends, which lost 1 base and 2 bases, there was a span of 11 bases. CDR3 length: 15 residues. The CDR3 protein is CASSQAWGPQETQYF. In nucleotides, the CDR3 is TGTGCCAGCAGCCAAGCATGGGGCCCACAAGAGACCCAGTACTTC.

The chain carries TRBV27 and TRBJ1-5; 8 positions agree with TRBD1. The CDR3 sequence is 15 residues long. Germline V gene sequence: CDR1 MNHEY, CDR2 SMNVEV (reference sequence). After removal of 5 bases from V and 2 bases from J, the junction contained 5 bases not matched to a gene. The CDR3 DNA follows: TGTGCCAGCAGTGGCACAGGGGGTCGCAATCAGCCCCAGCATTTT. Encoded protein: CASSGTGGRNQPQHF.

This clone is a singleton in its sample. The J gene is TRBJ1-5, the V gene TRBV12-1; TRBD1 was called by the table and not checked on the DNA. TRBV12-1 is termed a pseudogene. The CDR3 runs to 15 residues. The CDR3: CASSNNHDIWQPQHF. The CDR3 bases are TGTGCCAGCAGTAACAACCACGACATTTGGCAGCCCCAGCATTTT.

V and J are TRBV28 and TRBJ1-1, with D maybe TRBD1 (6 bases). The CDR3 has 14 residues. Trimming pared 3 bases from V and 1 base from J, leaving 9 bases between. CDR1 and CDR2 (germline): MDHEN, SYDVKM. CDR3 region: CASSFTGKNTEAFF. The CDR3 DNA reads TGTGCCAGCAGTTTCACAGGGAAGAACACTGAAGCTTTCTTT.

Points on this clone: The same CDR3 can be traced to other DNA sequences in this sample. The rearrangement uses TRBV27 and TRBJ2-7; D perhaps matches TRBD2 (6 bases). Germline loops: CDR1 MNHEY, CDR2 SMNVEV (reference sequence). The CDR3 is 14 residues long. V lost 0 bases and J 1 base, leaving 7 bases between the germline ends. DNA for the CDR3: TGTGCCAGCAGTTTATCGGGGGGATCCTACGAGCAGTACTTC. Translating it yields CASSLSGGSYEQYF.

The genes are TRBV6-1 and TRBJ2-2; 11 nucleotides line up with TRBD2. The V gene end was trimmed by 8 bases and the J gene end by 4 bases; junction bases not matched to a gene: 6. Germline V gene sequence: CDR1 MNHNS, CDR2 SASEGT. The CDR3 is made up of 15 amino acids. CDR3 in amino acids: CASRIAGGATGELFF. The CDR3 bases are TGTGCCAGCCGAATAGCGGGAGGGGCCACCGGGGAGCTGTTTTTT.

Details on this clone: Other nucleotide sequences from this sample produce the same CDR3. The chain is built from TRBV5-4 and TRBJ2-7; unclear D gene. The CDR3 spans 13 residues. Deletions cut 2 bases from V and 5 bases from J, with 11 bases between. CDR1 and CDR2 (germline): SGHNT, YYREEE (reference sequence). DNA of the CDR3: TGTGCCAGCAGCTTTGGTCAAAGGGACGAGCAGTACTTC. This gives the protein CASSFGQRDEQYF. Full variable domain (remainder filled in from reference TRBV5-4 and TRBJ2-7): ETGVTQSPTHLIKTRGQQVTLRCSSQSGHNTVSWYQQALGQGPQFIFQYYREEENGRGNFPPRFSGLQFPNYSSELNVNALELDDSALYLCASSFGQRDEQYFGPGTRLTVT.

A single count supports this clone. This chain joins TRBV19 and TRBJ1-2, with D perhaps TRBD1 (5 bases). The CDR3 contains 16 residues. V was cut by 3 bases and J by 0 bases, with 14 bases left in between. CDR1 and CDR2 (germline): LNHDA, SQIVND (reference sequence). CDR3 coding DNA: TGTGCCAGTAGTATTCGGGCAGGGCGATCTAACTATGGCTACACCTTC. Amino acid sequence: CASSIRAGRSNYGYTF.

V and J are TRBV9 and TRBJ1-1; TRBD1 matches at 7 bases. The CDR3 is 16 residues long. The germline CDR1 and CDR2 sequences are SGDLS and YYNGEE. Germline trimming cut 0 bases from V and 5 bases from J; bases unmatched to any gene: 10. The CDR3 sequence: CASSVGPTRGRTEAFF. The CDR3 DNA follows: TGTGCCAGCAGCGTAGGTCCGACCAGGGGGAGGACTGAAGCTTTCTTT.